Below are 10 T cell receptor beta chains sequenced from a single sample in a study of blood T cell repertoires in COVID-19 (dated by TCRdb to about 2020). The library was produced with the immunoSEQ multiplex PCR assay. Imported from immuneACCESS, the table was reduced by TCRdb to in-frame sequences with V and J called. These copies leave out some clones; in studies compared against another copy, an unresolved V gene accounts for under half, and the cause of the remainder is not known. This sample gives approximately 99,000 clones in total; 75% to 85% of them show up just once. About a sixth of the sample goes to the ten largest clones. Sequencing was done on a sample of peripheral blood. All receptors derive from a woman older than 75 with active or convalescent COVID-19.

V usage is TRBV5-4 and J usage is TRBJ2-7, with D uncertain. The CDR3 contains 15 residues. Trimming took off 1 base at V and 0 bases at J, with 11 bases between the two ends. Germline CDR1 is SGHNT and CDR2 is YYREEE (reference sequence). This chain's CDR3 is CASSLKTYSSYEQYF. The CDR3 bases are TGTGCCAGCAGCTTGAAAACGTATAGCTCCTACGAGCAGTACTTC.

The rearrangement uses TRBV7-2 and TRBJ2-7; the D is unclear. Trimming stripped 2 bases from V and 1 base from J, with 12 bases between. CDR3 size: 15 residues. Germline CDR1 reads SGHTA; CDR2 reads FQGNSA. The CDR3 region has the DNA TGTGCCAGCAGCTTAAGAAGCGAACGATCCTACGAGCAGTACTTC. Translated, it gives CASSLRSERSYEQYF.

The gene calls are TRBV28 and TRBJ1-2, with D hard to call. The germline gives CDR1 MDHEN, CDR2 SYDVKM. Trimming removed 4 bases at V and 2 bases at J, with 5 bases between. CDR3 size: 12 residues. CDR3 loop: CASSWRNYGYTF. DNA for the CDR3: TGTGCCAGCAGTTGGAGGAACTATGGCTACACCTTC.

The chain employs TRBV2 and TRBJ1-2; D remains unclear. Germline V CDR1 and CDR2: SNHLY, FYNNEI. The CDR3 runs 14 residues. Trimming shortened V by 4 bases and J by 6 bases, and 15 bases separated the two germline ends. The CDR3 nucleotides are TGTGCCAGCAGTGTCGGGCCCCTGAGGGATGGCTACACCTTC. Its translation is CASSVGPLRDGYTF.

The genes are TRBV2 and TRBJ2-7, with TRBD2 matching 9 bases. This CDR3 has 12 amino acids. The germline gives CDR1 SNHLY, CDR2 FYNNEI. In nucleotides, the CDR3 is TGTGCGTCGCGGGAGGGTTCCTACGAGCAGTACTTC. Translation: CASREGSYEQYF.

There are a few counts of this clone. This chain connects TRBV4-1 to TRBJ2-1; 12 nucleotides line up with TRBD2. With 1 base clipped from V and 4 bases from J, the junction kept 8 bases outside the gene matches. This CDR3 is 18 amino acids long. Per the germline V gene, CDR1 is MGHRA and CDR2 is YSYEKL. CDR3 sequence (DNA): TGCGCCAGCAGCCAAGTCACCCTCCTAGCGGGAGGGTACAATGAGCAGTTCTTC. Residues: CASSQVTLLAGGYNEQFF.

The chain has TRBV9 and TRBJ2-7; D may be TRBD1 (5 bases). This CDR3 has 14 amino acids. V gave up 4 bases and J gave up 3 bases, with 14 bases separating them. Germline V lookup: CDR1 SGDLS, CDR2 YYNGEE. Written as DNA, the CDR3 is TGTGCCAGCAGCACGTTGGGGCAGGGCTACGAGCAGTACTTC. It encodes CASSTLGQGYEQYF.

This chain links TRBV5-4 with TRBJ2-2; D uncertain. V was pared by 10 bases and J by 8 bases, with 15 bases between. The CDR3 has 12 amino acids. CDR1 is SGHNT and CDR2 is YYREEE in the germline V gene (reference sequence). DNA of the CDR3: TGTGCCGGTCAAAGTGCAGGAGGGGAGCTGTTTTTT. It specifies CAGQSAGGELFF.

The genes are TRBV7-8 and TRBJ2-7; TRBD2 matches at 9 bases. Germline assignment: CDR1 SGHVS and CDR2 FQNEAQ. CDR3 size: 16 residues. Germline trimming cut 5 bases from V and 4 bases from J; bases unmatched to any gene: 12. CDR3 DNA: TGTGCCAGCAGCCCAGTCGGCGGGAGGGGCGCATACGAGCAGTACTTC. Protein product: CASSPVGGRGAYEQYF. The full variable domain, its missing parts supplied by reference TRBV7-8 and TRBJ2-7, is GAGVSQSPRYKVAKRGQDVALRCDPISGHVSLFWYQQALGQGPEFLTYFQNEAQLDKSGLPSDRFFAERPEGSVSTLKIQRTQQEDSAVYLCASSPVGGRGAYEQYFGPGTRLTVT.

This chain joins TRBV7-8 and TRBJ1-6; the match to TRBD1 covers 7 bases. The CDR3 length is 17 residues. Germline trimming cut 5 bases from V and 1 base from J; bases unmatched to any gene: 8. The germline gives CDR1 SGHVS, CDR2 FQNEAQ. The CDR3 DNA reads as TGTGCCAGCAGCACGAGGACAGGATTATCCTATAATTCACCCCTCCACTTT. It encodes CASSTRTGLSYNSPLHF.